Reported below is one T cell receptor (beta chain). The V segment lost 2 bases and the J segment 1 base; nucleotides outside the gene matches: 7. Germline V gene data show CDR1 as SGHAT and CDR2 as FQNNGV. CDR3 size: 17 residues. Individuals aged roughly 18 to 95 years were recruited from fewer than 30 US areas. All recovered Cohort 3 donors got two negative PCRs, got clearance, or saw symptom resolution. The sample is drawn from a study of blood T cell repertoires in COVID-19. Study summary: Collection of acute and convalescent COVID-19 samples took place in the United States, Italy and Spain.

Original methodology: Researchers report that nucleated cell counts were estimated from reference gene primer amplification. Some clones are missing from TCRdb's copy, which holds only in-frame ones; the method was immunoSEQ multiplex PCR. The DNA was the basis for D and trimming; V, J and clone size are from that table. The table records 250,000 to 350,000 clones, over 85% of them present only once. The specimen sequenced was PBMCs or T cells enriched from blood (not recorded which). The chain recombines TRBV11-2 with TRBJ2-7, with 11 bases identical to TRBD2. The sequence was collected from a man in his sixties who had recovered from COVID-19. The CDR3 protein is CASSLRATSGASYEQYF. The CDR3 nucleotides are TGTGCCAGCAGCTTACGGGCGACTAGCGGGGCGTCCTACGAGCAGTACTTC.